The sequence of this TCR beta chain was determined in a study of T cell responses to AZD1222 COVID-19 vaccine. Clones were read by immunoSEQ multiplex PCR, and TCRdb kept only the in-frame ones, dropping some. The sample carries some 180,000 clones, around 88% recorded once. This CDR3 region has 14 residues. V gave up 3 bases and J gave up 7 bases; unmatched junction bases: 9. Germline-derived CDR1 and CDR2 are LGHDT and YNNKEL (reference sequence). The rearrangement links TRBV3-1 (or the pseudogene TRBV3-2) to TRBJ2-7; 7 bases fit TRBD2. This material consisted of peripheral blood, taken 28 days after the second AZD1222 dose. The sequence was obtained from an adult who received the AZD1222 COVID-19 vaccine. CDR3 amino acids: CASSHLTSSSEQYF. CDR3 nucleotide sequence: TGTGCCAGCAGCCACCTGACTAGCTCCTCGGAGCAGTACTTC.